Below are 31 T cell receptor beta chains sequenced from a single sample in a study of identical twins. MiXCR, run by TCRdb on the 5' RACE reads, gives a single entry per CDR3 protein. There are around 370,000 distinct CDR3 sequences in the sample; about 9% occur only once, and roughly 9% lies in the top ten. Sequencing was done on a sample of naive T cells sorted from blood. The receptors stem from a woman between 45 and 60 years old in good health.

This clonotype occurred many times. The chain carries TRBV11-1 and TRBJ2-3; D call uncertain. Germline CDR1 and CDR2: SGHAT and FQDESV (reference sequence). This CDR3 spans 12 amino acids. Deletions cut 3 bases from V and 6 bases from J, with 7 bases between. CDR3 in amino acids: CASSLDMDTQYF. The CDR3 coding sequence is TGTGCCAGCAGCTTGGATATGGATACGCAGTATTTT.

This clonotype showed up many times. J is TRBJ2-7 and V is TRBV4-1, with D unclear. Trimming took off 4 bases at V and 3 bases at J, with 13 bases between the two ends. The CDR3 runs to 14 residues. Germline V gene sequence: CDR1 MGHRA, CDR2 YSYEKL. The CDR3 coding sequence is TGCGCCAGCAGCCGGCCGATGGCCCTCTACGAGCAGTACTTC. Encoded protein: CASSRPMALYEQYF.

The chain carries TRBV27 and TRBJ2-1, with a possible D match to TRBD2 (6 bases). This CDR3 comprises 13 residues. Between the trimmed V and J ends, which lost 2 bases and 7 bases, there was a span of 9 bases. Germline loops: CDR1 MNHEY, CDR2 SMNVEV (reference sequence). The CDR3 DNA reads as TGTGCCAGCAGTTTACCCCGGGGGAATGAGCAGTTCTTC. Its translation is CASSLPRGNEQFF.

This clonotype was seen many times. The CDR3 region has the DNA TGTGCCAGCAGCGGACAGGGAATTAATTCACCCCTCCACTTT. This sequence encodes CASSGQGINSPLHF. The chain has TRBV7-9 and TRBJ1-6; TRBD1 aligns across 8 bases. CDR3 length equals 14 residues. Trimming removed 5 bases from V and 6 bases from J; junction bases left unmatched: 3. The germline gives CDR1 SEHNR, CDR2 FQNEAQ (reference sequence).

This clonotype has more than one count but fewer than ten. The V call is TRBV6-6, the J call TRBJ1-5; 10 bases line up with TRBD1. Germline V lookup: CDR1 MNHNY, CDR2 SVGAGI (reference sequence). Losses at the gene ends were 1 base for V and 2 bases for J; bases not matched to a gene: 2. The CDR3 loop spans 16 amino acids. CDR3 DNA sequence: TGTGCCAGCAGTTACTTGGGGACAGGGGGCAATCAGCCCCAGCATTTT. It encodes CASSYLGTGGNQPQHF.

This clonotype was found a few times. The chain couples TRBV7-9 to TRBJ2-1; D assignment may be TRBD1 or TRBD2 (5 bases each). The germline CDR1 and CDR2 sequences are SEHNR and FQNEAQ (reference sequence). The CDR3 has 16 amino acids. V shed 1 base and J shed 8 bases, with 18 bases lying between them. The CDR3 loop reads CASSLGGVKPNDEQFF. DNA of the CDR3: TGTGCCAGCAGCTTAGGAGGGGTGAAGCCGAACGATGAGCAGTTCTTC.

V is TRBV5-1 and J is TRBJ1-2; 7 bases line up with TRBD1. The CDR3 has 15 residues. V was clipped by 4 bases and J by 5 bases; unmatched bases: 11. The germline V gene encodes CDR1 SGHRS and CDR2 YFSETQ. The DNA of the CDR3 is TGCGCCAGCAGCCACCGGGACAGCGGAGAGTATGGCTACACCTTC. This encodes CASSHRDSGEYGYTF. Based on the CDR3 plus reference TRBV5-1 and TRBJ1-2, the full variable domain is KAGVTQTPRYLIKTRGQQVTLSCSPISGHRSVSWYQQTPGQGLQFLFEYFSETQRNKGNFPGRFSGRQFSNSRSEMNVSTLELGDSALYLCASSHRDSGEYGYTFGSGTRLTVV.

This clonotype came up a few times. V gene TRBV6-1 combines with J gene TRBJ2-2, with no clear D. V was pared by 6 bases and J by 4 bases, with 15 bases between. Germline V gives CDR1 MNHNS, CDR2 SASEGT. CDR3 length: 15 amino acids. As DNA, the CDR3 is TGTGCCAGCAGCTACGCGAGTTCGGGCACCGGGGAGCTGTTTTTT. Translation gives CASSYASSGTGELFF.

The V gene is TRBV5-1, the J gene TRBJ2-3; 7 nucleotides line up with TRBD1. With 5 bases clipped from V and 3 bases from J, the junction kept 6 bases outside the gene matches. The CDR3 consists of 14 residues. Germline assignment: CDR1 SGHRS and CDR2 YFSETQ. CDR3: CASSETGNTDTQYF. The CDR3 coding sequence is TGCGCCAGCAGTGAGACAGGGAATACAGATACGCAGTATTTT.

This chain uses TRBV30 with TRBJ1-1; D is perhaps TRBD1 (5 bases). Trimming pared 3 bases from V and 10 bases from J, leaving 21 bases between. The germline V gene has CDR1 GTSNPN and CDR2 SVGIG (reference sequence). The CDR3 has 14 amino acids. CDR3 in amino acids: CAWRLDRASDLAFF. The CDR3 DNA reads as TGTGCCTGGAGACTTGACAGAGCTTCTGACTTAGCTTTCTTT.

This clonotype was recorded many times. The V and J genes are TRBV7-2 and TRBJ2-3; D ambiguous. V lost 3 bases and J 1 base, leaving 11 bases between the germline ends. Germline CDR1 and CDR2: SGHTA and FQGNSA. CDR3 size: 15 residues. CDR3 in amino acids: CASSLDGYRTDTQYF. CDR3 coding DNA: TGTGCCAGCAGCTTGGACGGTTACCGCACAGATACGCAGTATTTT.

This clonotype appeared a few times. The chain carries TRBV12-3 or TRBV12-4 and TRBJ2-2, with 8 bases identical to TRBD1. The length of the CDR3 is 20 residues. V was pared by 0 bases and J by 3 bases, with 15 bases of the junction left unmatched. CDR3 in amino acids: CASSLAIETGDFGDTGELFF. DNA of the CDR3: TGTGCCAGCAGTTTAGCGATCGAGACAGGGGATTTTGGGGACACCGGGGAGCTGTTTTTT.

There are many counts of this clonotype. The J gene is TRBJ2-1, the V gene TRBV5-1; tentatively, D is TRBD1 (5 bases). Germline V gene lookup returns CDR1 SGHRS and CDR2 YFSETQ. The CDR3 consists of 13 residues. Trimming pared 4 bases from V and 8 bases from J, leaving 13 bases between. CDR3 in amino acids: CASSHHRFHEQFF. The CDR3 nucleotides read TGCGCCAGCAGCCATCACAGGTTCCATGAGCAGTTCTTC.

This clonotype was seen repeatedly, ten times or more. The chain combines TRBV7-7 with TRBJ2-5, with unresolved D. The germline V gene has CDR1 SSHAT and CDR2 FNYEAQ (reference sequence). This CDR3 region has 13 residues. Trimming removed 1 base from V and 4 bases from J, with 7 bases in between. The CDR3 loop reads CASSLGMGETQYF. DNA for the CDR3: TGTGCCAGCAGCTTAGGGATGGGAGAGACCCAGTACTTC. The full variable domain, its missing parts supplied by reference TRBV7-7 and TRBJ2-5, is GAGVSQSPRYKVTKRGQDVTLRCDPISSHATLYWYQQALGQGPEFLTYFNYEAQPDKSGLPSDRFSAERPEGSISTLTIQRTEQRDSAMYRCASSLGMGETQYFGPGTRLLVL.

The chain recombines TRBV5-1 with TRBJ2-6; 10 bases match TRBD2. With V trimmed by 0 bases and J by 3 bases, 6 bases remained unmatched. This CDR3 contains 18 residues. The germline V gene has CDR1 SGHRS and CDR2 YFSETQ. This chain's CDR3 is CASSLVASGSVGANVLTF. The CDR3 nucleotides read TGCGCCAGCAGCTTGGTGGCTAGCGGGAGTGTTGGGGCCAACGTCCTGACTTTC. Complete variable domain (other parts from reference TRBV5-1 and TRBJ2-6): KAGVTQTPRYLIKTRGQQVTLSCSPISGHRSVSWYQQTPGQGLQFLFEYFSETQRNKGNFPGRFSGRQFSNSRSEMNVSTLELGDSALYLCASSLVASGSVGANVLTFGAGSRLTVL.

The chain combines TRBV5-1 with TRBJ2-7; the D gene is possibly TRBD2 (5 bases). V was shortened by 0 bases and J by 3 bases, with 7 bases between the two germline ends. Germline CDR1 SGHRS, CDR2 YFSETQ. The CDR3 consists of 13 residues. In DNA form, the CDR3 reads TGCGCCAGCAGCTTGGCGGACTTCTACGAGCAGTACTTC. The encoded protein is CASSLADFYEQYF.

The sample holds many counts of this clonotype. This chain connects TRBV7-9 to TRBJ2-2; no clear D. Trimming stripped 4 bases from V and 7 bases from J, with 10 bases between. The length of the CDR3 is 13 residues. The germline V gene encodes CDR1 SEHNR and CDR2 FQNEAQ (reference sequence). The CDR3 DNA reads as TGTGCCAGCAGCTCCCAATCCGTCGGGGAGCTGTTTTTT. Its protein is CASSSQSVGELFF.

The chain combines TRBV4-1 with TRBJ2-3, with D possibly being TRBD2 (6 bases). The germline V gene has CDR1 MGHRA and CDR2 YSYEKL. CDR3 length: 12 residues. V dropped 5 bases and J dropped 5 bases, with 8 bases sitting between them. CDR3 DNA: TGCGCCAGCAGCGCCGGGGGAGATACGCAGTATTTT. As protein: CASSAGGDTQYF.

This clonotype was found many times. V usage is TRBV12-3 or TRBV12-4 and J usage is TRBJ1-1, with D possibly matching TRBD1 (6 bases). V was clipped by 7 bases and J by 5 bases, with 23 bases between them. This CDR3 comprises 16 residues. The CDR3 DNA reads TGTGCCAGCAAACCTAGGGGGGCGAGGGAAACAACTGAAGCTTTCTTT. Amino acid sequence: CASKPRGARETTEAFF.

The chain joins TRBV4-1 to TRBJ2-1; TRBD1 matches at 8 bases. CDR3 length: 19 residues. The J segment lost 6 bases and the V segment lost 3 bases, leaving 19 bases of the junction unmatched. Germline-derived CDR1 and CDR2 are MGHRA and YSYEKL. The CDR3 region is CASSQAHRGTYGMSNEQFF. The CDR3 DNA follows: TGCGCCAGCAGCCAGGCCCACAGGGGGACTTATGGAATGTCCAATGAGCAGTTCTTC.

This clonotype was seen more than once but under ten times. The chain is built from TRBV7-9 and TRBJ2-4; D is possibly TRBD1 or TRBD2 (5 bases each). Deletions cut 2 bases from V and 5 bases from J, with 16 bases between. Germline assignment: CDR1 SEHNR and CDR2 FQNEAQ (reference sequence). CDR3 size: 16 residues. The CDR3 DNA reads TGTGCCAGCAGCTTATTTATGATGGGACGGCAAAACATTCAGTACTTC. This sequence encodes CASSLFMMGRQNIQYF.

This clonotype was detected a few times. This chain links TRBV6-1 with TRBJ1-6; D not certain. The CDR3 loop spans 12 amino acids. Trimming left V 7 bases short and J 7 bases short, with 8 bases between. Per the germline V gene, CDR1 is MNHNS and CDR2 is SASEGT. The CDR3, as DNA: TGTGCCAGCAAATTCGTGAATTCACCCCTCCACTTT. Its translation: CASKFVNSPLHF.

The chain is built from TRBV2 and TRBJ2-7, with D unresolved. Deletions cut 6 bases from V and 0 bases from J, with 9 bases between. From germline, CDR1 is SNHLY and CDR2 FYNNEI. There are 13 residues in the CDR3. The CDR3 here is CASSPQSSYEQYV. In nucleotides, the CDR3 is TGTGCCAGCAGCCCACAGAGCTCCTACGAGCAGTACGTC.

This clonotype was detected many times. The chain joins TRBV3-1 to TRBJ2-5; 11 nucleotides line up with TRBD1. The germline gives CDR1 LGHDT, CDR2 YNNKEL (reference sequence). The V segment lost 3 bases and the J segment 5 bases; nucleotides outside the gene matches: 5. This CDR3 is 15 amino acids long. The CDR3 DNA follows: TGTGCCAGCAGCCATAAGGACAGGGGGCCGGAGACCCAGTACTTC. The encoded protein is CASSHKDRGPETQYF.

The chain employs TRBV4-2 and TRBJ2-6; D remains ambiguous. V was trimmed by 0 bases and J by 4 bases, leaving 7 bases between them. The germline V gene has CDR1 LGHNA and CDR2 YNFKEQ. This CDR3 is 15 amino acids long. This CDR3 reads CASSQDLSGANVLTF. The CDR3 DNA follows: TGTGCCAGCAGCCAAGATCTGTCCGGGGCCAACGTCCTGACTTTC.

The chain employs TRBV3-1 and TRBJ2-1, with a tentative D call TRBD2 (5 bases). The CDR3 is made up of 17 amino acids. The V gene lost 0 bases and the J gene lost 7 bases, with 19 bases spanning the gap. Per the germline V gene, CDR1 is LGHDT and CDR2 is YNNKEL (reference sequence). CDR3 coding DNA: TGTGCCAGCAGCCAAGATGGCCAGACGCTCCAGCGGAATGAGCAGTTCTTC. Protein product: CASSQDGQTLQRNEQFF.

The V call is TRBV10-3, the J call TRBJ2-7; 7 bases match TRBD2. The CDR3 extends over 15 amino acids. Germline loops: CDR1 ENHRY, CDR2 SYGVKD. V shed 8 bases and J 5 bases; nucleotides not matched to a gene: 15. In DNA form, the CDR3 reads TGTGCCATCCCCGGTGTCGGGACTATGGTCCACGAGCAGTACTTC. Its translation is CAIPGVGTMVHEQYF.

This clonotype was counted at least ten times. The V and J genes are TRBV4-1 and TRBJ1-2; D gene unclear. The V and J ends lost 1 base and 0 bases respectively, with 3 bases between them. Germline CDR1 is MGHRA and CDR2 is YSYEKL. The CDR3 has 13 residues. Here the CDR3 reads CASSQGPNYGYTF. The CDR3 DNA reads as TGCGCCAGCAGCCAAGGTCCTAACTATGGCTACACCTTC.

The chain links TRBV20-1 to TRBJ2-3; D possibly corresponds to TRBD1 (5 bases). V was shortened by 6 bases and J by 6 bases, with 10 bases between the two germline ends. This CDR3 has 11 residues. CDR1 DFQATT and CDR2 SNEGSKA come from the germline V gene (reference sequence). This chain's CDR3 is CSALTADTQYF. CDR3 DNA: TGCAGTGCCTTGACAGCGGATACGCAGTATTTT.

This clonotype was detected only a few times. This chain links TRBV3-1 with TRBJ2-1, with 9 nucleotides matching TRBD2. J gave up 4 bases and V 6 bases, and 7 bases lay outside the gene matches. Per the germline V gene, CDR1 is LGHDT and CDR2 is YNNKEL (reference sequence). CDR3 size: 15 residues. CDR3 DNA sequence: TGTGCCAGCAGGCCAGCGGGAGGAGGGTACAATGAGCAGTTCTTC. Protein product: CASRPAGGGYNEQFF.

This chain connects TRBV10-3 to TRBJ2-5, with TRBD2 matching over 8 bases. CDR1 and CDR2 (germline): ENHRY, SYGVKD. V gave up 5 bases and J gave up 1 base; unmatched junction bases: 6. This CDR3 comprises 15 residues. Here the CDR3 reads CAISKTSVSQETQYF. The CDR3 DNA reads TGTGCCATCAGTAAGACTAGCGTTAGCCAAGAGACCCAGTACTTC.